The next 4 T cell receptor beta chains were all read from a single sample in a study of blood T cell repertoires in COVID-19 (dated by TCRdb to about 2020). Library prep was done by the immunoSEQ multiplex PCR assay. The clones in this table, taken by TCRdb from immuneACCESS, are in-frame only. Not every clone is retained; where verified, under half of the shortfall comes from an unresolved V gene, and the cause of the rest is unknown. This sample gives about 47,000 clones in total; 65% to 85% of them show up just once. Of the sample, roughly 1.5% falls within the top ten clones. Sequenced input: peripheral blood. The receptors come from a man aged 50-60 years with acute or convalescent COVID-19.

The chain uses TRBV20-1 and TRBJ2-5; 7 bases match TRBD1. J was trimmed by 3 bases and V by 3 bases; bases with no gene match: 10. Germline V gene lookup returns CDR1 DFQATT and CDR2 SNEGSKA (reference sequence). The CDR3 is 15 amino acids. The CDR3 reads CSASDARQGEETQYF. The CDR3 coding sequence is TGCAGTGCTAGTGACGCCCGACAGGGCGAAGAGACCCAGTACTTC.

The V and J genes are TRBV28 and TRBJ2-1, with D tentatively TRBD2 (5 bases). The CDR3 consists of 14 residues. Trimming stripped 6 bases from V and 0 bases from J, with 9 bases between. Germline CDR1 reads MDHEN; CDR2 reads SYDVKM. Here the CDR3 reads CASSGIASYNEQFF. The CDR3 DNA reads as TGTGCCAGCAGCGGGATCGCCTCCTACAATGAGCAGTTCTTC.

The chain has TRBV7-9 and TRBJ2-7; D remains unclear. The V gene's germline CDR1 is SEHNR and CDR2 FQNEAQ (reference sequence). Trimming removed 4 bases from V and 7 bases from J, with 20 bases in between. CDR3 length equals 15 residues. CDR3 coding DNA: TGTGCCAGCAGCTATTGGGCCACCTCCTCCCTTGAGCAGTACTTC. Translating gives CASSYWATSSLEQYF.

The chain uses TRBV21-1 and TRBJ2-1; the tabulated D call, TRBD2, remains unverified against the DNA. TRBV21-1 is a listed pseudogene. There are 14 residues in the CDR3. CDR3 sequence (DNA): TGTGCCAGCAGCAAAGCGGTCACTCCGGATGAGCAGTTCTTC. Translation gives CASSKAVTPDEQFF.